This entry concerns a single TCR beta chain. Its antigen is not known. This specimen comes from a study of CD8 T cells in Susac syndrome. Study in general: Blood was drawn from patients with Susac syndrome. At that point, they were therapy-naive, on corticosteroids, or on intravenous immunoglobulin alone. Points from the study as a whole: TCR sequencing and HLA analysis covered a relatively small number of individuals.

This CDR3 comprises 16 residues. The germline gives CDR1 DFQATT, CDR2 SNEGSKA (reference sequence). After removal of 5 bases from V and 2 bases from J, the junction contained 6 bases not matched to a gene. The authors reverse transcribed roughly 0.5 to 1 ug RNA with random hexamers. The method of amplification for TCR beta CDR3 was immunoSEQ multiplex PCR, covering 54 Vbeta and 13 Jbeta. Each CDR3 protein is one row after TCRdb ran MiXCR on the immunoSEQ multiplex PCR reads. The sample lists over 130,000 distinct CDR3 sequences; around 93% were seen once. In contrast to the negatively isolated CD8+ and CD4+ T cells, TEMRA cells were FACS-enriched.

The clonotype comes from a human donor with Susac syndrome. Sequencing was done on a sample of CD4+ T cells from PBMCs. The chain joins TRBV20-1 to TRBJ2-2; 12 bases line up with TRBD2. In nucleotides, the CDR3 is TGCAGTGCTCCGGAACTAGCGGGGGGAAACACCGGGGAGCTGTTTTTT. It translates to CSAPELAGGNTGELFF.